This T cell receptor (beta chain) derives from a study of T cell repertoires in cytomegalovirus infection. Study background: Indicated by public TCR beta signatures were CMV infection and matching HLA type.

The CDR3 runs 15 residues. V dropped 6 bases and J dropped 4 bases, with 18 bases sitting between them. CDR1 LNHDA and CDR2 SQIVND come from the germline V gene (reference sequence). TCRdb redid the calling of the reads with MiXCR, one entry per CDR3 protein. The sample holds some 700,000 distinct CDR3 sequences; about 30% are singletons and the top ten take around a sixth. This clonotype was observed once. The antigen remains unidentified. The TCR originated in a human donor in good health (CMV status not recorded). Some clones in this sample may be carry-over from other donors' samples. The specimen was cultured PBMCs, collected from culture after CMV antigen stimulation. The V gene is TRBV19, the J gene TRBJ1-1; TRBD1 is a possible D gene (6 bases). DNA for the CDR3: TGTGCCAGTAGAAGTGGGGGGGCAGCGGCCACTGAAGCTTTCTTT. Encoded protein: CASRSGGAAATEAFF.